Given below is one T cell receptor (beta chain) in context. Its specificity is not known. Noted time point: week 5, during vaccination. Vaccination comprised doses that each held 300 ug of mutant IDH1 20-mer peptide, plus topical imiquimod. This sample was taken from a study of a mutant IDH1 vaccine in newly diagnosed glioma. Study-level information: At weeks 1, 3, 5, 7, 11, 15, 19 and 23, patients received a vaccination, eight in all. Patients got their first vaccination 4-6 weeks after radiotherapy alone, or with temozolomide cycles. Most had both radiotherapy and temozolomide beforehand; others had only one. Study-wide points: Most patients, around 94%, showed vaccine-induced immune responses.

The protocol was immunoSEQ multiplex PCR, while the TCRdb copy is restricted to in-frame clones and leaves out a portion. The sample consists of tens of thousands of clones, 78% of them appearing once. V was pared by 1 base and J by 6 bases, with 9 bases between. Germline CDR1 and CDR2: MNHNS and SASEGT. This CDR3 is built from 14 residues. This TCR came from a man aged 45-60 years with glioma. This chain links TRBV6-1 with TRBJ1-4; no clear D. Sequenced material: PBMCs, taken from a glioma patient whose treatment included an IDH1 peptide vaccine. CDR3 sequence: CASSEGGIDEKLFF. In DNA, the CDR3 is TGTGCCAGCAGTGAAGGGGGTATTGATGAAAAACTGTTTTTT.